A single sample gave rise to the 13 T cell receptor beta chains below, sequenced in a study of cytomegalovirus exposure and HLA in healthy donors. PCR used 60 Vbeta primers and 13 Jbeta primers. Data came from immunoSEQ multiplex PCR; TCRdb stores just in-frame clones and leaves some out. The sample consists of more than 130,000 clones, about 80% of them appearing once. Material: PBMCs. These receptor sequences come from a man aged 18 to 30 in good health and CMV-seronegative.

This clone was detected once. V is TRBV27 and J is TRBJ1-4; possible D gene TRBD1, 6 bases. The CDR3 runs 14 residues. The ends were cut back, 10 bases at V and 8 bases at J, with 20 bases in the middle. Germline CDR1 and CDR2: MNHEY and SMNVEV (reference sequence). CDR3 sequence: CATHRAGEEEKLFF. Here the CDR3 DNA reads TGTGCCACCCATAGGGCAGGGGAAGAGGAAAAACTGTTTTTT.

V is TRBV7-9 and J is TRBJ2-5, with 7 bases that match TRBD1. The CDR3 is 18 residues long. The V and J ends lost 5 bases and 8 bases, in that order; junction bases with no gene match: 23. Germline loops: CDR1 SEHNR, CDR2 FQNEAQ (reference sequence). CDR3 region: CASSRHLRQGLGRETQYF. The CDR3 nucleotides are TGTGCCAGCAGCCGCCACCTTAGACAGGGTTTGGGAAGAGAAACCCAGTACTTC.

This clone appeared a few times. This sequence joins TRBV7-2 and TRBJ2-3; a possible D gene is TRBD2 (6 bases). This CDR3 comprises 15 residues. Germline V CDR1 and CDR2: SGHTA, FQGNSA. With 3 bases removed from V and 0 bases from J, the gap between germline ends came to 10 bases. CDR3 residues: CASSLMGTSTDTQYF. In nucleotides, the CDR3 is TGTGCCAGCAGCTTGATGGGGACTAGCACAGATACGCAGTATTTT.

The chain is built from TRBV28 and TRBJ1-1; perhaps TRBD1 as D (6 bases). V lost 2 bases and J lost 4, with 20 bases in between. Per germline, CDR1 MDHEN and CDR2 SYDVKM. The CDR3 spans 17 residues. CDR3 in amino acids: CASSLDPGGGLGTEAFF. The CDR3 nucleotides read TGTGCCAGCAGTTTAGACCCCGGGGGGGGGCTGGGCACTGAAGCTTTCTTT. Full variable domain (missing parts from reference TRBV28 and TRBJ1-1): DVKVTQSSRYLVKRTGEKVFLECVQDMDHENMFWYRQDPGLGLRLIYFSYDVKMKEKGDIPEGYSVSREKKERFSLILESASTNQTSMYLCASSLDPGGGLGTEAFFGQGTRLTVV.

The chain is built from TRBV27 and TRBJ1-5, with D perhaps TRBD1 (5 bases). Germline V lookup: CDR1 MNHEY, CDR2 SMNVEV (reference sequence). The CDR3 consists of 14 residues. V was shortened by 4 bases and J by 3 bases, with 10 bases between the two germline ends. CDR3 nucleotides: TGTGCCAGCAGTTGGAGGGGCCTCAATCAGCCCCAGCATTTT. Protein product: CASSWRGLNQPQHF.

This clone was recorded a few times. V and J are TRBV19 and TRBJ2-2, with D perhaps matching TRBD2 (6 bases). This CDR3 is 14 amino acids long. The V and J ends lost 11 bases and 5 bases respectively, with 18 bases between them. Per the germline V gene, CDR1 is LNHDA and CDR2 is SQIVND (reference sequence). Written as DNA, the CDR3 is TGTGCCTCGGAGACGGCGGGAAGGACCGGGGAGCTGTTTTTT. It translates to CASETAGRTGELFF.

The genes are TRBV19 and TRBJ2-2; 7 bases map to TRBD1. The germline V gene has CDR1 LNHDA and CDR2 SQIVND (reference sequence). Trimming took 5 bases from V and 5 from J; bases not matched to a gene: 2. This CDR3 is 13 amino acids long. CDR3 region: CASSVRGTGELFF. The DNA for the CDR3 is TGTGCCAGTAGTGTCAGGGGGACCGGGGAGCTGTTTTTT.

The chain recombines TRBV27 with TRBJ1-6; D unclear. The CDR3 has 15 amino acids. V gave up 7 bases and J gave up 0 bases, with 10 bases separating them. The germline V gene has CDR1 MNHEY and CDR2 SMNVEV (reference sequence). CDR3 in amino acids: CASKRGSSYNSPLHF. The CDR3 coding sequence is TGTGCCAGCAAGCGAGGGAGCTCCTATAATTCACCCCTCCACTTT.

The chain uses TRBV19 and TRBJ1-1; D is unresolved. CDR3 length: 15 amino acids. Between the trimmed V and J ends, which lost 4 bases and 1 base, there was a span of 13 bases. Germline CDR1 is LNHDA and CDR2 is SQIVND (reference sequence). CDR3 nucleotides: TGTGCCAGTAGTACTTTGGAGTACCCGAACACTGAAGCTTTCTTT. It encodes CASSTLEYPNTEAFF.

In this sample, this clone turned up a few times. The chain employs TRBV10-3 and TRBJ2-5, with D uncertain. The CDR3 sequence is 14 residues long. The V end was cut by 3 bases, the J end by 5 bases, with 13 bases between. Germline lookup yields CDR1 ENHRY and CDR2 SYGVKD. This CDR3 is CAISDPVVRETQYF. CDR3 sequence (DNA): TGTGCCATCAGTGACCCCGTAGTTCGGGAGACCCAGTACTTC.

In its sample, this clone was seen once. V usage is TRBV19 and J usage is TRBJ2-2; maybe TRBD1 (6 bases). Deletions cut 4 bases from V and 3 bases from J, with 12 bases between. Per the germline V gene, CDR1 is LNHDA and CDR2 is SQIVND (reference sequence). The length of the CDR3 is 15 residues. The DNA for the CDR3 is TGTGCCAGTAGTACCCAGGGGATGGACACCGGGGAGCTGTTTTTT. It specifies CASSTQGMDTGELFF.

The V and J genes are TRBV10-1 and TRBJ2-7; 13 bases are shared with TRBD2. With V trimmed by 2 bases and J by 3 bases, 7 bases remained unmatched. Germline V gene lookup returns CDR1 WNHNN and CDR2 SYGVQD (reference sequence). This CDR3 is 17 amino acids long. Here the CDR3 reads CASSEMAGLAGIYEQYF. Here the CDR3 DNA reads TGCGCCAGCAGTGAGATGGCGGGACTAGCGGGAATCTACGAGCAGTACTTC.

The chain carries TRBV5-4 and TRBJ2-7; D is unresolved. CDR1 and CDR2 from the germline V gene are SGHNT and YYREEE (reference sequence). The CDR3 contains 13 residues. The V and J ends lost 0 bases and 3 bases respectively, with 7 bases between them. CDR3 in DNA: TGTGCCAGCAGCTTGGATCCGGTCTACGAGCAGTACTTC. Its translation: CASSLDPVYEQYF. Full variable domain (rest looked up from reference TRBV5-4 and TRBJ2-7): ETGVTQSPTHLIKTRGQQVTLRCSSQSGHNTVSWYQQALGQGPQFIFQYYREEENGRGNFPPRFSGLQFPNYSSELNVNALELDDSALYLCASSLDPVYEQYFGPGTRLTVT.